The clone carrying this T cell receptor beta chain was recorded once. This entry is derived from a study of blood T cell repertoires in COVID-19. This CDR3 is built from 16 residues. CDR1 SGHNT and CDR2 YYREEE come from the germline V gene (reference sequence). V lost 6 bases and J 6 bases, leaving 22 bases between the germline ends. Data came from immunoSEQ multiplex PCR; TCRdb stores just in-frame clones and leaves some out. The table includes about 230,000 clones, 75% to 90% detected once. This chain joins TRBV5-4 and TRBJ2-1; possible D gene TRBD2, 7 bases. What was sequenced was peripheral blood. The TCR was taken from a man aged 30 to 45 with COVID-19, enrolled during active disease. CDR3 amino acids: CASTPRGGGTVNEQFF. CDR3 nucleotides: TGTGCCAGCACCCCGAGGGGCGGGGGCACCGTCAATGAGCAGTTCTTC. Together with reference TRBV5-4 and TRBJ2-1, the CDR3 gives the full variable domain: ETGVTQSPTHLIKTRGQQVTLRCSSQSGHNTVSWYQQALGQGPQFIFQYYREEENGRGNFPPRFSGLQFPNYSSELNVNALELDDSALYLCASTPRGGGTVNEQFFGPGTRLTVL.